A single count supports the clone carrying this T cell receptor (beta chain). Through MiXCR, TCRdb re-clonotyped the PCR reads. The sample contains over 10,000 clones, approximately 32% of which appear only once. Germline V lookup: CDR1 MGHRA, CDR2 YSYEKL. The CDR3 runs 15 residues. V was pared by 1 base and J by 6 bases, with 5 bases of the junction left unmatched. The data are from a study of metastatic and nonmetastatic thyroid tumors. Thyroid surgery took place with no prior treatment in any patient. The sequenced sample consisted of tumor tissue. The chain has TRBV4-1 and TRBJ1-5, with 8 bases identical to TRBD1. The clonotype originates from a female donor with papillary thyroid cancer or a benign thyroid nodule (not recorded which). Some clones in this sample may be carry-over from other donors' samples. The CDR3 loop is CASSQGQGAFQPQHF. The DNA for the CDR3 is TGCGCCAGCAGCCAAGGGCAGGGGGCGTTTCAGCCCCAGCATTTT.